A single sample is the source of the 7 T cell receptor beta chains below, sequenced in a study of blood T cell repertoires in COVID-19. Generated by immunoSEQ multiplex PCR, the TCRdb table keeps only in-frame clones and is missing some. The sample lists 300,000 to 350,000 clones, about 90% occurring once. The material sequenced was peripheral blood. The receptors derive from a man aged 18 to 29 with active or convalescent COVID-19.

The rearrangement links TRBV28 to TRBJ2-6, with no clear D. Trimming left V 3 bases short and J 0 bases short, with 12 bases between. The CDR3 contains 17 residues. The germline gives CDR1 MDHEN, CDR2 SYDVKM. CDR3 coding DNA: TGTGCCAGCAGTTTGATGTTTAGCTTCTCTGGGGCCAACGTCCTGACTTTC. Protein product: CASSLMFSFSGANVLTF.

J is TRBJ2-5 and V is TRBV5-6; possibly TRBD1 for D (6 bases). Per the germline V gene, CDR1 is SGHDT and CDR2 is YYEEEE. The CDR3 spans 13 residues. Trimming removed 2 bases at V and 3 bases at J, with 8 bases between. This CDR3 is CASSFAGEETQYF. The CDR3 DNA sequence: TGTGCCAGCAGCTTTGCAGGGGAAGAGACCCAGTACTTC. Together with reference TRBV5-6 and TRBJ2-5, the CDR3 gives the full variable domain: DAGVTQSPTHLIKTRGQQVTLRCSPKSGHDTVSWYQQALGQGPQFIFQYYEEEERQRGNFPDRFSGHQFPNYSSELNVNALLLGDSALYLCASSFAGEETQYFGPGTRLLVL.

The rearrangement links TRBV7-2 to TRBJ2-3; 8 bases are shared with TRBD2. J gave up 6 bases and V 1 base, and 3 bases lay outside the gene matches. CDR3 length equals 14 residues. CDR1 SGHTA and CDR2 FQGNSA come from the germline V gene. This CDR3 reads CASSLGGGRDTQYF. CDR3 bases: TGTGCCAGCAGCTTAGGCGGGGGGCGCGATACGCAGTATTTT.

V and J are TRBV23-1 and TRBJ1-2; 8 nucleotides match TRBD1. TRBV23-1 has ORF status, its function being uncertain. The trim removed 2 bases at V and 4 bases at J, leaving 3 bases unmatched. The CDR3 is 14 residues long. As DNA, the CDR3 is TGCGCCAGCAGTCAACGCACAGGGGGCTATGGCTACACCTTC. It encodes CASSQRTGGYGYTF.

Written as DNA, the CDR3 is TGCGCCAGCAGCCAAGCGGCAGTCGCGGTAGAGACCCAGTACTTC. Translation: CASSQAAVAVETQYF. The chain is built from TRBV4-1 and TRBJ2-5; D gene unclear. The V end lost 1 base, the J end lost 4 bases, and 13 bases lay between the germline ends. Germline-derived CDR1 and CDR2 are MGHRA and YSYEKL. There are 15 residues in the CDR3.

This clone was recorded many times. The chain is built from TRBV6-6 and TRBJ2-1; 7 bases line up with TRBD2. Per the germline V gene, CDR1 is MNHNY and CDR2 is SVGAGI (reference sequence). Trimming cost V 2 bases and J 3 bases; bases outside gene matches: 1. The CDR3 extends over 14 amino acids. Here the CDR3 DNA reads TGTGCCAGCAGTTACGGGGGGGACTACAATGAGCAGTTCTTC. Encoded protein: CASSYGGDYNEQFF.

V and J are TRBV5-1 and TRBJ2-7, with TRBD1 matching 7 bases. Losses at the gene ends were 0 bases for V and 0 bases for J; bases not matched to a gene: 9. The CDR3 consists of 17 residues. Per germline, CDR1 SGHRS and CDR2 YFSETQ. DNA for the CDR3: TGCGCCAGCAGCTTGGCCGCCGGGACAGATACCTCCTACGAGCAGTACTTC. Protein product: CASSLAAGTDTSYEQYF.